The next 26 T cell receptor beta chains were all read from a single sample in a study of T cells in Graves' hyperthyroidism and ophthalmopathy (dated by TCRdb to about 2019). The library was obtained by multiplex PCR. The sequencing machine was an Illumina HiSeq 2000. TCR beta CDR3 regions were amplified from RNA transcripts. A first-round RT-PCR of the TCR CDR3 used the HTBI primer set with the Qiagen OneStep RT-PCR kit. TCRdb ran its own pipeline on the public reads, namely fastp trimming at Q25 and MiXCR clone calling, and kept in-frame beta chains. Under each unique CDR3 protein, matching rows form one entry showing the most common genes and DNA. The sample table lists hundreds of thousands of distinct CDR3 sequences, approximately 14% of them with a count of one. Of the sample, roughly 5.5% is held by the ten largest clones. What was sequenced was blood. The receptors were sampled from a woman in her 30s with Graves' hyperthyroidism that later progressed to Graves' ophthalmopathy.

Regarding this clonotype: A read error is possible here, since a much larger clone lies one base away. The rearrangement joins TRBV20-1 to TRBJ1-2; D is possibly TRBD1 (6 bases). Trimming removed 3 bases from V and 2 bases from J, with 10 bases in between. CDR1 is DFQATT and CDR2 is SNEGSKA in the germline V gene (reference sequence). The CDR3 is made up of 13 amino acids. The CDR3 reads CSASRTENYGYTF. For the CDR3, the DNA is TGCAGTGCTAGCAGGACAGAAAACTATGGCTACACCTTC.

The chain has TRBV5-8 and TRBJ2-1; possibly TRBD1 or TRBD2 for D (6 bases each). Germline V gives CDR1 SGHTS, CDR2 YDEGEE. The CDR3 runs 14 residues. V was trimmed by 7 bases and J by 7 bases, leaving 18 bases between them. This CDR3 is CASPRGQLGNEQFF. DNA for the CDR3: TGTGCCAGCCCCCGGGGGCAGCTTGGGAATGAGCAGTTCTTC. The variable domain in full, with the rest retrieved from reference TRBV5-8 and TRBJ2-1, is EAGVTQSPTHLIKTRGQQATLRCSPISGHTSVYWYQQALGLGLQFLLWYDEGEERNRGNFPPRFSGRQFPNYSSELNVNALELEDSALYLCASPRGQLGNEQFFGPGTRLTVL.

The V call is TRBV20-1, the J call TRBJ2-7; maybe TRBD1 (6 bases). There are 13 residues in the CDR3. V was cut by 0 bases and J by 3 bases, with 9 bases left in between. CDR1 is DFQATT and CDR2 is SNEGSKA in the germline V gene (reference sequence). The CDR3 region has the DNA TGCAGTGCTAGAGAACAGGGCAGCTACGAGCAGTACTTC. This gives the protein CSAREQGSYEQYF.

This clonotype has at least ten counts. The V gene is TRBV11-2, the J gene TRBJ1-1, with unresolved D. The V end was cut by 5 bases, the J end by 7 bases, with 11 bases between. The CDR3 consists of 12 residues. Germline V gives CDR1 SGHAT, CDR2 FQNNGV. The CDR3 here is CASSPRSLEAFF. DNA of the CDR3: TGTGCCAGCAGCCCAAGAAGCCTTGAAGCTTTCTTT.

The chain combines TRBV18 with TRBJ2-5; 10 nucleotides align to TRBD2. The CDR3 spans 15 residues. CDR1 and CDR2 (germline): KGHSH, LQKENI. After removal of 5 bases from V and 4 bases from J, the junction contained 7 bases not matched to a gene. The CDR3, as DNA: TGTGCCAGCTCAGGACCTAGCGGGAGCATAGAGACCCAGTACTTC. This translates into CASSGPSGSIETQYF.

The table lists this clonotype with a few counts. The gene calls are TRBV18 and TRBJ1-1; possibly TRBD1 for D (5 bases). The CDR3 has 14 amino acids. Trimming shortened V by 3 bases and J by 3 bases, and 11 bases separated the two germline ends. CDR1 and CDR2 (germline): KGHSH, LQKENI. This CDR3 reads CASSPLTQDTEAFF. CDR3 DNA sequence: TGTGCCAGCTCACCTTTAACACAGGACACTGAAGCTTTCTTT.

V usage is TRBV28 and J usage is TRBJ1-2; D might be TRBD1 (5 bases). The CDR3 spans 14 residues. Germline V gene sequence: CDR1 MDHEN, CDR2 SYDVKM. The germline V and J ends were trimmed by 4 bases and 3 bases, with 12 bases remaining between them. DNA for the CDR3: TGTGCCAGCAGTTATCGGCAGGGTGACTATGGCTACACCTTC. Translated, it gives CASSYRQGDYGYTF.

This clonotype was counted many times. This rearrangement joins TRBV12-3 or TRBV12-4 to TRBJ1-5; D might be TRBD1 (5 bases). V was cut by 6 bases and J by 6 bases, with 15 bases left in between. The CDR3 contains 14 residues. The CDR3 coding sequence is TGTGCCAGCAGATTAAGTGTGGGGGGTCAGCCCCAGCATTTT. Residues: CASRLSVGGQPQHF.

This clonotype was seen ten or more times. The CDR3 region has the DNA TGTGCCAGCTCACCCCCAGGGGGCCCAAATGAGCAGTTCTTC. This translates into CASSPPGGPNEQFF. The gene calls are TRBV18 and TRBJ2-1, with 8 positions matching TRBD1. Germline assignment: CDR1 KGHSH and CDR2 LQKENI. Unmatched junction bases numbered 5, after V lost 3 bases and J lost 7 bases. The CDR3 length is 14 residues.

This clonotype was observed many times. This chain uses TRBV11-1 with TRBJ2-1, with 7 bases lining up with TRBD2. Germline V CDR1 and CDR2: SGHAT, FQDESV (reference sequence). Trimming cost V 1 base and J 14 bases; bases outside gene matches: 8. CDR3 length: 13 amino acids. The CDR3 DNA sequence: TGTGCCAGCAGCTTAGGACTACACGCGGGGGAGTTCTTC. It codes for CASSLGLHAGEFF.

This clonotype was observed at least ten times. The V and J genes are TRBV11-3 and TRBJ2-5; weak D call: TRBD2 (6 bases). CDR1 and CDR2 (germline): SGHNT, YENEEA. The V gene lost 3 bases and the J gene lost 4 bases, with 9 bases spanning the gap. The CDR3 is made up of 13 amino acids. In DNA, the CDR3 is TGTGCCAGCAGCTTTGCGGGAATAGAGACCCAGTACTTC. It yields the protein CASSFAGIETQYF.

This clonotype was recorded many times. This sequence joins TRBV12-3 or TRBV12-4 and TRBJ2-3; 9 nucleotides match TRBD2. Losses at the gene ends were 3 bases for V and 2 bases for J; bases not matched to a gene: 9. There are 17 residues in the CDR3. CDR3 bases: TGTGCCAGCAGTTTCCCGACTAGCGGAGTATTCACAGATACGCAGTATTTT. Its protein product is CASSFPTSGVFTDTQYF.

This clonotype was observed at least ten times. The V call is TRBV11-2, the J call TRBJ1-3, with 9 bases matching TRBD1. The germline V gene encodes CDR1 SGHAT and CDR2 FQNNGV. V trimming: 3 bases; J trimming: 2 bases; junction bases outside the gene matches: 5. This CDR3 comprises 16 residues. For the CDR3, the DNA is TGTGCCAGCAGCTTGGGACAGGGCGGCACTGGAAACACCATATATTTT. As protein: CASSLGQGGTGNTIYF.

V gene TRBV11-2 combines with J gene TRBJ2-1; the D gene is possibly TRBD1 (5 bases). The CDR3 runs 14 residues. Per the germline V gene, CDR1 is SGHAT and CDR2 is FQNNGV. Trimming left V 0 bases short and J 8 bases short, with 11 bases between. CDR3 nucleotide sequence: TGTGCCAGCAGCTTAGATTCACCCAGGGATGAGCAGTTCTTC. Translation: CASSLDSPRDEQFF.

In this sample, this clonotype turned up many times. The V and J genes are TRBV6-2 or TRBV6-3 and TRBJ2-7; either TRBD1 or TRBD2 may supply D (5 bases each). Germline CDR1 is MNHEY and CDR2 is SVGEGT. The CDR3 length is 14 residues. Between the trimmed V and J ends, which lost 1 base and 2 bases, there was a span of 9 bases. The CDR3 reads CASSYLGVTYEQYF. In DNA form, the CDR3 reads TGTGCCAGCAGTTACTTGGGGGTGACCTACGAGCAGTACTTC.

This chain uses TRBV5-1 with TRBJ2-2; D unclear. This CDR3 spans 16 amino acids. Trimming pared 7 bases from V and 5 bases from J, leaving 21 bases between. The germline V gene has CDR1 SGHRS and CDR2 YFSETQ. DNA of the CDR3: TGCGCCAGCCGCCCGGCGGCCACGTTGGGGACCGGGGAGCTGTTTTTT. This sequence encodes CASRPAATLGTGELFF.

The V and J genes are TRBV6-2 or TRBV6-3 and TRBJ2-7; TRBD1 matches at 9 bases. There are 15 residues in the CDR3. J was trimmed by 1 base and V by 5 bases; bases with no gene match: 6. Germline V gene lookup returns CDR1 MNHEY and CDR2 SVGEGT. This CDR3 reads CASSGHGTGSYEQYF. CDR3 nucleotides: TGTGCCAGCAGTGGACATGGGACAGGGTCCTACGAGCAGTACTTC.

The sample holds many counts of this clonotype. The rearrangement uses TRBV6-1 and TRBJ1-3, with D unresolved. Per germline, CDR1 MNHNS and CDR2 SASEGT. V was trimmed by 3 bases and J by 4 bases, leaving 10 bases between them. The CDR3 is made up of 14 amino acids. The CDR3 nucleotides are TGTGCCAGCAGTGATTCCGGGTCCGGAAACACCATATATTTT. Its translation: CASSDSGSGNTIYF.

This clonotype has only one observation. The CDR3 here is CSVAAYETQYF. The DNA for the CDR3 is TGCAGCGTTGCCGCTTATGAGACCCAGTACTTC. The chain couples TRBV29-1 to TRBJ2-5; D is uncertain. V was pared by 4 bases and J by 5 bases, with 8 bases between. The CDR3 runs 11 residues. Germline CDR1 and CDR2: SQVTM and ANQGSEA.

This clonotype has a count of ten or more. This chain joins TRBV9 and TRBJ2-1; a weak D match, TRBD2 (6 bases). The V end was cut by 3 bases, the J end by 6 bases, with 22 bases between. Germline values: CDR1 SGDLS, CDR2 YYNGEE. The CDR3 has 17 amino acids. The CDR3 sequence is CASSAVPRELLLNEQFF. The CDR3 DNA is TGTGCCAGCAGCGCCGTCCCTCGGGAGCTGTTACTCAATGAGCAGTTCTTC.

This clonotype has ten or more counts. The chain employs TRBV5-1 and TRBJ2-1, with 8 bases fitting TRBD2. The CDR3 totals 15 residues. Germline CDR1 reads SGHRS; CDR2 reads YFSETQ. V shed 2 bases, J shed 9 bases, and the junction held 10 bases outside the gene matches. The CDR3 DNA reads TGCGCCAGCAGCTTCCCACCCGGGACTAGTGGTGAGCAGTTCTTC. This codes for CASSFPPGTSGEQFF.

This clonotype was recorded at least ten times. The rearrangement joins TRBV6-1 to TRBJ2-2; D not resolved. Trimming left V 6 bases short and J 0 bases short, with 14 bases between. Germline values: CDR1 MNHNS, CDR2 SASEGT. The CDR3 length is 16 residues. The CDR3 region is CASSRSGPANTGELFF. Written as DNA, the CDR3 is TGTGCCAGCAGCAGGTCGGGCCCAGCGAACACCGGGGAGCTGTTTTTT.

This clonotype appeared many times. V is TRBV28 and J is TRBJ2-1; 7 nucleotides line up with TRBD2. Germline CDR1 and CDR2: MDHEN and SYDVKM. CDR3 size: 13 residues. V shed 5 bases, J shed 5 bases, and the junction held 3 bases outside the gene matches. The DNA of the CDR3 is TGTGCCAGCAGTCGACTAGCAAACAATGAGCAGTTCTTC. Translation: CASSRLANNEQFF.

This clonotype showed up many times. The V gene is TRBV28, the J gene TRBJ2-7; no clear D. CDR3 length: 12 amino acids. Germline CDR1 reads MDHEN; CDR2 reads SYDVKM. Trimming stripped 10 bases from V and 1 base from J, with 11 bases between. The CDR3 DNA reads TGTGCCACCCTGGACGGTTCCTACGAGCAGTACTTC. Its translation is CATLDGSYEQYF.

This clonotype was counted many times. The V call is TRBV29-1, the J call TRBJ1-1; TRBD1 is a possible D gene (5 bases). V was trimmed by 1 base and J by 5 bases, leaving 11 bases between them. Germline CDR1 reads SQVTM; CDR2 reads ANQGSEA. The CDR3 runs to 13 residues. The CDR3 loop is CSVEATKGTEAFF. The CDR3 DNA follows: TGCAGCGTTGAAGCCACCAAGGGGACTGAAGCTTTCTTT.

This clonotype was counted a few times. A clone one base away is much larger, so this may be a read error. The rearrangement uses TRBV6-5 and TRBJ2-7, with 9 bases matching TRBD1. Germline CDR1 is MNHEY and CDR2 is SVGAGI. CDR3 size: 15 residues. J lost 2 bases, V lost 2 bases, and 4 bases had no gene match. The CDR3 here is CASSYEDRGAYEQYF. The CDR3 DNA is TGTGCCAGCAGTTACGAGGACAGGGGAGCCTACGAGCAGTACTTC.